The 11 T cell receptor beta chains given below trace back to one sample, sequenced in a study of monozygotic twins with inflammatory bowel disease. From its re-call of the 5' RACE reads, TCRdb lists each CDR3 protein once, without DNA. Its table records about 440,000 distinct CDR3 sequences. The specimen sequenced was blood. The receptors here all came from a human donor with ulcerative colitis or Crohn's disease, or a healthy co-twin of an affected twin (not recorded which).

The V gene is TRBV10-3, the J gene TRBJ2-5; as DNA is missing, the TRBD1 call by TCRdb cannot be tested. CDR1 ENHRY and CDR2 SYGVKD come from the germline V gene. The CDR3 loop spans 15 amino acids. CDR3 sequence: CAISEETAYQETQYF.

V gene TRBV4-2 combines with J gene TRBJ2-5; TCRdb's D gene call, TRBD2, goes unchecked for lack of DNA. The germline gives CDR1 LGHNA, CDR2 YNFKEQ. CDR3 length: 16 amino acids. The CDR3 reads CASSQDGTSGQETQYF.

V and J are TRBV7-2 and TRBJ2-7; TCRdb lists TRBD2, though no DNA is available to test this call. Germline assignment: CDR1 SGHTA and CDR2 FQGNSA. This CDR3 contains 15 residues. This chain's CDR3 is CASSATGTSLYEQYF.

This sequence joins TRBV2 and TRBJ2-7. Germline V CDR1 and CDR2: SNHLY, FYNNEI. This CDR3 comprises 13 residues. The CDR3 region is CASSVNRDYEQYF.

V and J are TRBV29-1 and TRBJ2-2; TCRdb's D gene call, TRBD1, goes unchecked for lack of DNA. Germline CDR1 reads SQVTM; CDR2 reads ANQGSEA. The CDR3 runs 14 residues. CDR3 sequence: CSAGQGVGTGELFF.

V gene TRBV7-3 combines with J gene TRBJ2-1; TCRdb reports TRBD2, a call that lacks DNA to check it against. The CDR3 is 16 residues long. CDR1 is SGHTA, CDR2 FQGTGA, per germline. This CDR3 reads CASSLGLAGGYNEQFF.

The V gene is TRBV12-3 or TRBV12-4, the J gene TRBJ2-3; TCRdb selects TRBD1, and the lack of DNA leaves this call unchecked. This CDR3 comprises 16 residues. CDR3 in amino acids: CASSFGQKSGSDTQYF.

The rearrangement uses TRBV20-1 and TRBJ2-3; the D call from TCRdb, TRBD2, cannot be confirmed without DNA. The CDR3 is 14 amino acids. Germline CDR1 and CDR2: DFQATT and SNEGSKA (reference sequence). The CDR3 sequence: CSAGEAGGRGTQYF.

This chain links TRBV18 with TRBJ1-1; TCRdb's assignment of TRBD1 cannot be checked, as there is no DNA. The CDR3 totals 14 residues. CDR1 is KGHSH and CDR2 is LQKENI in the germline V gene. The CDR3 sequence: CASSSDRVGTEAFF. The whole variable domain, filled in from reference TRBV18 and TRBJ1-1, reads NAGVMQNPRHLVRRRGQEARLRCSPMKGHSHVYWYRQLPEEGLKFMVYLQKENIIDESGMPKERFSAEFPKEGPSILRIQQVVRGDSAAYFCASSSDRVGTEAFFGQGTRLTVV.

The chain combines TRBV7-2 with TRBJ1-1; TCRdb's D call of TRBD1 is untestable without DNA. Germline-derived CDR1 and CDR2 are SGHTA and FQGNSA. The CDR3 length is 16 residues. CDR3 sequence reads: CASSLVGTGKNTEAFF.

This rearrangement joins TRBV6-4 to TRBJ1-5. The germline CDR1 and CDR2 sequences are MRHNA and SNTAGT. The CDR3 has 13 residues. CDR3 protein: CATASVRGQPQHF.